These 24 T cell receptor beta chains were sequenced from one sample in a study of T cells in localized non-small cell lung cancer. The assay was immunoSEQ multiplex PCR, and TCRdb's table has in-frame clones only and misses some. Among 75,000 to 90,000 clones listed, roughly 81% were seen once. The sample here was peripheral blood, taken before any cancer treatment. The receptors shown here come from a man aged 40 to 70 with stage I lung adenocarcinoma.

This chain uses TRBV5-1 with TRBJ1-3, with D uncertain. Trimming pared 1 base from V and 3 bases from J, leaving 17 bases between. The CDR3 is made up of 17 amino acids. Germline values: CDR1 SGHRS, CDR2 YFSETQ. In nucleotides, the CDR3 is TGCGCCAGCAGCTTGTATCCGGGGAGGGATAGTGGAAACACCATATATTTT. It codes for CASSLYPGRDSGNTIYF. The variable domain in full, with the rest retrieved from reference TRBV5-1 and TRBJ1-3, is KAGVTQTPRYLIKTRGQQVTLSCSPISGHRSVSWYQQTPGQGLQFLFEYFSETQRNKGNFPGRFSGRQFSNSRSEMNVSTLELGDSALYLCASSLYPGRDSGNTIYFGEGSWLTVV.

The J gene is TRBJ1-2, the V gene TRBV27, with 9 positions matching TRBD1. J lost 7 bases, V lost 4 bases, and 4 bases had no gene match. The CDR3 spans 13 residues. Germline assignment: CDR1 MNHEY and CDR2 SMNVEV (reference sequence). CDR3 coding DNA: TGTGCCAGCAGTTCGACAGGGGGGTTTGGCTACACCTTC. Amino acids: CASSSTGGFGYTF.

The V call is TRBV7-6, the J call TRBJ2-5; D is possibly TRBD1 (6 bases). CDR3 size: 16 residues. Germline V gene lookup returns CDR1 SGHVS and CDR2 FNYEAQ. The ends were cut back, 4 bases at V and 3 bases at J, with 18 bases in the middle. Here the CDR3 DNA reads TGTGCCAGCAGCTCTCAACACCCAGGGGTTAAAGAGACCCAGTACTTC. Amino acid sequence: CASSSQHPGVKETQYF.

There are a few counts of this clone. V gene TRBV11-3 combines with J gene TRBJ2-1, with D possibly matching TRBD2 (6 bases). V was cut by 1 base and J by 7 bases, with 17 bases left in between. CDR1 and CDR2 (germline): SGHNT, YENEEA. The CDR3 is 16 amino acids. The CDR3 reads CASSLGSGDGRNEQFF. CDR3 bases: TGTGCCAGCAGCTTAGGGAGCGGTGACGGGAGAAATGAGCAGTTCTTC.

The rearrangement joins TRBV9 to TRBJ2-7; 7 bases are a match to TRBD2. V lost 4 bases and J lost 2; bases outside the gene matches: 6. This CDR3 comprises 14 residues. CDR1 SGDLS and CDR2 YYNGEE come from the germline V gene. CDR3 residues: CASSPRAGTYEQYF. The CDR3 DNA reads as TGTGCCAGCAGCCCCCGAGCGGGGACCTACGAGCAGTACTTC. Full variable domain (rest looked up from reference TRBV9 and TRBJ2-7): DSGVTQTPKHLITATGQRVTLRCSPRSGDLSVYWYQQSLDQGLQFLIQYYNGEERAKGNILERFSAQQFPDLHSELNLSSLELGDSALYFCASSPRAGTYEQYFGPGTRLTVT.

V gene TRBV19 combines with J gene TRBJ2-7; a possible D gene is TRBD2 (5 bases). This CDR3 is built from 15 residues. The V end lost 3 bases, the J end lost 5 bases, and 17 bases lay between the germline ends. Per the germline V gene, CDR1 is LNHDA and CDR2 is SQIVND (reference sequence). CDR3: CASSIPDLAGNEQYF. In DNA form, the CDR3 reads TGTGCCAGTAGTATCCCCGACCTCGCCGGGAACGAGCAGTACTTC.

The gene calls are TRBV7-2 and TRBJ2-5; 10 bases map to TRBD1. The germline gives CDR1 SGHTA, CDR2 FQGNSA. The CDR3 extends over 17 amino acids. Trimming at V came to 1 base and at J to 1 base, leaving 6 bases not matched to a gene. The CDR3 DNA is TGTGCCAGCAGCTTAGATGGGACAGGGGTCCCCCAAGAGACCCAGTACTTC. Translated, it gives CASSLDGTGVPQETQYF.

The V call is TRBV10-1, the J call TRBJ2-7; 9 bases line up with TRBD2. The ends lost 7 bases at V and 2 bases at J; junction bases unmatched: 9. Germline-derived CDR1 and CDR2 are WNHNN and SYGVQD (reference sequence). This CDR3 has 15 residues. The DNA of the CDR3 is TGCGCCAGCACCAATAGCGGGAGAGGGGCCTACGAGCAGTACTTC. It yields the protein CASTNSGRGAYEQYF.

This chain joins TRBV7-9 and TRBJ2-7, with D uncertain. The CDR3 runs 16 residues. Trimming stripped 5 bases from V and 2 bases from J, with 19 bases between. Per germline, CDR1 SEHNR and CDR2 FQNEAQ (reference sequence). CDR3: CASSAWFTPRTYEQYF. The CDR3 nucleotides are TGTGCCAGCAGCGCCTGGTTTACCCCCAGAACCTACGAGCAGTACTTC.

J is TRBJ2-2 and V is TRBV19; no clear D. The V end lost 2 bases, the J end lost 2 bases, and 9 bases lay between the germline ends. Germline CDR1 is LNHDA and CDR2 is SQIVND (reference sequence). The CDR3 length is 15 residues. The CDR3 sequence is CASSIILGNTGELFF. The CDR3 nucleotides read TGTGCCAGTAGTATAATTTTAGGTAACACCGGGGAGCTGTTTTTT.

The gene calls are TRBV29-1 and TRBJ2-5, with 9 bases identical to TRBD1. This CDR3 contains 16 residues. After removal of 3 bases from V and 5 bases from J, the junction contained 13 bases not matched to a gene. Germline values: CDR1 SQVTM, CDR2 ANQGSEA. The CDR3 DNA reads as TGCAGCGTTGAGGGCACGAGACAGGGGGTAGGGGAGACCCAGTACTTC. Its protein product is CSVEGTRQGVGETQYF. Filled out from reference TRBV29-1 and TRBJ2-5, the complete variable domain reads SAVISQKPSRDICQRGTSLTIQCQVDSQVTMMFWYRQQPGQSLTLIATANQGSEATYESGFVIDKFPISRPNLTFSTLTVSNMSPEDSSIYLCSVEGTRQGVGETQYFGPGTRLLVL.

The chain recombines TRBV5-6 with TRBJ2-4, with D perhaps TRBD1 (6 bases). Trimming took off 2 bases at V and 7 bases at J, with 13 bases between the two ends. Germline assignment: CDR1 SGHDT and CDR2 YYEEEE. The CDR3 extends over 14 amino acids. CDR3 nucleotide sequence: TGTGCCAGCAGCTTACAGGGTCCGTCTAACATTCAGTACTTC. Protein sequence: CASSLQGPSNIQYF.

CDR3: CASSGFPGQGLAGANVLTF. The CDR3 nucleotides are TGCGCCAGCAGCGGCTTCCCGGGACAGGGGCTGGCTGGGGCCAACGTCCTGACTTTC. This chain joins TRBV10-2 and TRBJ2-6; 10 nucleotides line up with TRBD1. This CDR3 has 19 residues. Germline values: CDR1 WSHSY, CDR2 SAAADI. With V trimmed by 6 bases and J by 2 bases, 13 bases remained unmatched.

This chain joins TRBV7-6 and TRBJ2-1; a weak D match, TRBD2 (6 bases). Germline CDR1 is SGHVS and CDR2 is FNYEAQ. Trimming removed 5 bases at V and 7 bases at J, with 21 bases between. This CDR3 comprises 16 residues. The CDR3 sequence is CASSHIRDAAGNEQFF. In DNA, the CDR3 is TGTGCCAGCAGCCATATACGGGACGCCGCGGGAAATGAGCAGTTCTTC.

The chain combines TRBV29-1 with TRBJ2-3, with a tentative D call TRBD1 (5 bases). Germline loops: CDR1 SQVTM, CDR2 ANQGSEA. Deletions cut 0 bases from V and 0 bases from J, with 13 bases between. The CDR3 runs to 16 residues. CDR3 coding DNA: TGCAGCGTTGAAGATGGCAGGACAAACAGCACAGATACGCAGTATTTT. Encoded protein: CSVEDGRTNSTDTQYF.

The chain employs TRBV30 and TRBJ1-3; TRBD1 matches 10 bases. The CDR3 runs 14 residues. V gave up 6 bases and J gave up 2 bases; unmatched junction bases: 4. Germline loops: CDR1 GTSNPN, CDR2 SVGIG (reference sequence). Here the CDR3 DNA reads TGTGCCTGCTCCGGGACAGGGGCTGGAAACACCATATATTTT. Translation: CACSGTGAGNTIYF.

The chain joins TRBV30 to TRBJ2-4, with D possibly called TRBD1 or TRBD2 (6 bases each). This CDR3 has 18 residues. V lost 2 bases to trimming and J lost 0 bases, with 20 bases between them. Looked up from germline, CDR1 is GTSNPN and CDR2 is SVGIG (reference sequence). The CDR3 bases are TGTGCCTGGAGTCCACGGGGGCTGACCCTCCTAGCCAAAAACATTCAGTACTTC. Its translation: CAWSPRGLTLLAKNIQYF.

The rearrangement uses TRBV5-1 and TRBJ2-1; possible D gene TRBD2, 6 bases. Germline V gives CDR1 SGHRS, CDR2 YFSETQ. Trimming took off 4 bases at V and 7 bases at J, with 24 bases between the two ends. The CDR3 loop spans 17 amino acids. The CDR3 bases are TGCGCCAGCAGCCCCGAAATTTCGGGAGTCGGTGTTAATGAGCAGTTCTTC. Encoded protein: CASSPEISGVGVNEQFF.

This sequence joins TRBV10-3 and TRBJ2-7; unclear D gene. V was cut by 0 bases and J by 2 bases, with 11 bases left in between. CDR3 length equals 15 residues. Germline V lookup: CDR1 ENHRY, CDR2 SYGVKD. CDR3 DNA: TGTGCCATCAGTGAGTCAAAGGCAGGCCCCTACGAGCAGTACTTC. Translated: CAISESKAGPYEQYF.

The V gene is TRBV2, the J gene TRBJ2-3; D is perhaps TRBD1 or TRBD2 (6 bases each). The V gene's germline CDR1 is SNHLY and CDR2 FYNNEI. V lost 7 bases and J lost 1, with 9 bases in between. This CDR3 spans 13 amino acids. CDR3 DNA: TGTGCCAGCAAGGGGGGCCGCACAGATACGCAGTATTTT. Its protein product is CASKGGRTDTQYF.

This clone occurred a few times. The chain employs TRBV5-1 and TRBJ1-1; D is unclear. There are 11 residues in the CDR3. In germline, CDR1 is SGHRS, CDR2 YFSETQ. V dropped 0 bases and J dropped 9 bases, with 6 bases sitting between them. The CDR3 bases are TGCGCCAGCAGCTTGGCTGGGCAAGCTTTCTTT. Translation gives CASSLAGQAFF.

The chain carries TRBV5-1 and TRBJ2-5, with D possibly being TRBD2 (5 bases). Trimming stripped 4 bases from V and 6 bases from J, with 16 bases between. Germline CDR1 SGHRS, CDR2 YFSETQ. The CDR3 extends over 14 amino acids. CDR3 sequence: CASSERSNTKTQYF. The CDR3 bases are TGCGCCAGCAGCGAGCGGTCGAACACAAAGACCCAGTACTTC.

The chain carries TRBV28 and TRBJ1-5, with no clear D. This CDR3 contains 15 residues. V was trimmed by 6 bases and J by 3 bases, leaving 15 bases between them. Germline V gene sequence: CDR1 MDHEN, CDR2 SYDVKM. The CDR3 DNA reads as TGTGCCAGCAGAGCCCATGGACGGTTCAATCAGCCCCAGCATTTT. Protein product: CASRAHGRFNQPQHF. The whole variable domain, remainder taken from reference TRBV28 and TRBJ1-5, is DVKVTQSSRYLVKRTGEKVFLECVQDMDHENMFWYRQDPGLGLRLIYFSYDVKMKEKGDIPEGYSVSREKKERFSLILESASTNQTSMYLCASRAHGRFNQPQHFGDGTRLSIL.

V and J are TRBV5-1 and TRBJ2-3, with D tentatively TRBD2 (5 bases). The length of the CDR3 is 14 residues. Germline lookup yields CDR1 SGHRS and CDR2 YFSETQ. The V end lost 0 bases, the J end lost 5 bases, and 10 bases lay between the germline ends. CDR3 DNA: TGCGCCAGCAGCTTGGATCCAGCGGTAGATACGCAGTATTTT. Residues: CASSLDPAVDTQYF.